This paragraph covers one T cell receptor beta chain sequence. Antigen specificity is unknown. The source of the sample is a study of cytomegalovirus exposure and HLA in healthy donors. Germline CDR1 and CDR2: SEHNR and FQNEAQ (reference sequence). The CDR3 runs to 15 residues. Trimming took 3 bases from V and 0 from J; bases not matched to a gene: 2. It was with 60 Vbeta and 13 Jbeta primers that the PCR ran. In the source study's methods: About 10 million shared chains were among tens of millions of unique TCR beta chains counted in a later analysis. Libraries were prepared by immunoSEQ multiplex PCR; TCRdb keeps only in-frame clonotypes and omits some of them. The V and J calls and clone size are taken from that table; D and trimming were inferred from the DNA. The sample holds fewer than 200,000 clones, roughly 86% seen once. General study points: Researchers reported in a later analysis that a missense DCLRE1C variant was tied to TCR beta V- and J-gene trimming. A prior analysis recorded that most TCR beta V segments were productive about 87% or about 30% of the time.

The rearrangement joins TRBV7-9 to TRBJ2-5, with 9 bases aligning to TRBD2. The sequence was obtained from a man aged 40-49 years in good health and CMV-seropositive. Material for sequencing was PBMCs. The CDR3 is CASSLAGGYQETQYF. In nucleotides, the CDR3 is TGTGCCAGCAGCTTGGCGGGAGGGTACCAAGAGACCCAGTACTTC.